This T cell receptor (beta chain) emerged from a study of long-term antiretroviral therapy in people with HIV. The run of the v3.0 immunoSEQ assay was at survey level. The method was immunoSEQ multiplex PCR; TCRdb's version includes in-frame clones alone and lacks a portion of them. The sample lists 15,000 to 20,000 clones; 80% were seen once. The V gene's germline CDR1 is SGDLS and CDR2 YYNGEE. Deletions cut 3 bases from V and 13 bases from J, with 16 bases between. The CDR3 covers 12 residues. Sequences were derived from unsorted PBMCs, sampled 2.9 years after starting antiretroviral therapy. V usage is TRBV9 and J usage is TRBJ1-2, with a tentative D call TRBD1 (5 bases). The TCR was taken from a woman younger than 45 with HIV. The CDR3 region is CASSDRRTGGTF. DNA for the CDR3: TGTGCCAGCAGCGATAGGAGGACCGGGGGCACCTTC.